A selection of T cell receptor beta chains follows, all from one sample in a study of T cells after yellow fever vaccination. TCRdb ran MiXCR on the 5' RACE reads and lists one entry per CDR3 protein. The sample gives 500,000 to 650,000 distinct CDR3 sequences, about a sixth of which show up once; roughly 17% is in the top ten. Sequencing used PBMCs, obtained around 5 days after the first yellow fever vaccination. The source is a man aged 18 to 30 who received the YFV17D yellow fever vaccine. The CDR3 runs from the conserved cysteine through the conserved F or W. The D gene is left open where the match is weak. Size is stated for part of the rows, as once, few or many counts, or as a class when the clone is expanded.

DNA: TGCGCCAGCAGATCAGTAAACTATGGCTACACCTTC
CDR3: CASRSVNYGYTF
D: .
size: few
V: TRBV5-1
J: TRBJ1-2

DNA: TGTGCCAGCTCACCATCTTATCTAGAAGAGACCCAGTACTTC
CDR3: CASSPSYLEETQYF
D: .
size: many
V: TRBV18
J: TRBJ2-5

DNA: TGTGCCAGCAGCGTAGTGGCGGGATACACCGGGGAGCTGTTTTTT
CDR3: CASSVVAGYTGELFF
D: .
size: .
V: TRBV9
J: TRBJ2-2

DNA: TGTGCCAGCAGCTTAATATACGGGCAGTACAATGAGCAGTTCTTC
CDR3: CASSLIYGQYNEQFF
D: .
size: .
V: TRBV7-3
J: TRBJ2-1

DNA: TGTGCCAGCAGCTTAGAGGTGGAGCCCCAGCATTTT
CDR3: CASSLEVEPQHF
D: .
size: .
V: TRBV7-8
J: TRBJ1-5

DNA: TGCAGTGCCCCTGGACAGGGGAACCAGCCCCAGCATTTT
CDR3: CSAPGQGNQPQHF
D: TRBD1
size: few
V: TRBV20-1
J: TRBJ1-5

DNA: TGCAGTGCTAGAGATCGACTAGCGGGGTCAGATACGCAGTATTTT
CDR3: CSARDRLAGSDTQYF
D: TRBD2
size: once
V: TRBV20-1
J: TRBJ2-3

DNA: TGTGCCAGCAGTTACAACCGGGAGGGCGGCTACACCTTC
CDR3: CASSYNREGGYTF
D: .
size: few
V: TRBV6-5
J: TRBJ1-2

DNA: TGTGCCAGCAGCTCCCCGGGAGGAAGGAATATCCACGAGCAGTACTTC
CDR3: CASSSPGGRNIHEQYF
D: TRBD2
size: many
V: TRBV7-9
J: TRBJ2-7

DNA: TGTGCCAGCAGTTACTCCTCGGTCGGGGGGCGGACTGAAGCTTTCTTT
CDR3: CASSYSSVGGRTEAFF
D: .
size: .
V: TRBV6-5
J: TRBJ1-1

DNA: TGTGCCATGGGCCCTGGGCCCCTCCCCGGGGAGCTGTTTTTT
CDR3: CAMGPGPLPGELFF
D: .
size: .
V: TRBV7-9
J: TRBJ2-2

DNA: TGTGCCAGCAAATATGACAGAGGTTCGGGGCCCCAGCATTTT
CDR3: CASKYDRGSGPQHF
D: .
size: few
V: TRBV2
J: TRBJ1-5

DNA: TGTGCCAGTAGTATACCCCGGGAGCTGTTTTTT
CDR3: CASSIPRELFF
D: .
size: .
V: TRBV19
J: TRBJ2-2

DNA: TGTGCCAGCAGCCAGGACTGGGCTCGAACAGATACGCAGTATTTT
CDR3: CASSQDWARTDTQYF
D: .
size: few
V: TRBV7-2
J: TRBJ2-3

DNA: TGTGCCAGCAGTGAGGCTAGCGGGGGGGCCAATGAGCAGTTCTTC
CDR3: CASSEASGGANEQFF
D: TRBD2
size: .
V: TRBV6-4
J: TRBJ2-1

DNA: TGCGCCAGCAGCCGATCCGATACAGTAGTGGAGACCCAGTACTTC
CDR3: CASSRSDTVVETQYF
D: .
size: .
V: TRBV4-3
J: TRBJ2-5

DNA: TGCAGTGCTAATCCCTATGTCAGCGGGGTGGGGTACTTC
CDR3: CSANPYVSGVGYF
D: TRBD2
size: .
V: TRBV20-1
J: TRBJ2-5

DNA: TGTGCCAGCACCCTCTCGGGTGGGGGGCGCTCCAATGAGCAGTTCTTC
CDR3: CASTLSGGGRSNEQFF
D: .
size: .
V: TRBV7-9
J: TRBJ2-1

DNA: TGCGCCAGCAGCGGGCGAAATGAGCAGTTCTTC
CDR3: CASSGRNEQFF
D: .
size: .
V: TRBV5-1
J: TRBJ2-1

DNA: TGTGCCAGCAGCGCGGCGGGACTAGCGCTGGAGACCCAGTACTTC
CDR3: CASSAAGLALETQYF
D: TRBD2
size: few
V: TRBV3-1
J: TRBJ2-5

DNA: TGCGCCAGCAGCCAACTCCGAACAGATACGCAGTATTTT
CDR3: CASSQLRTDTQYF
D: .
size: few
V: TRBV4-1
J: TRBJ2-3

DNA: TGTGCCAGCCAGGGGGCAGGGGGCTTGAACACTGAAGCTTTCTTT
CDR3: CASQGAGGLNTEAFF
D: TRBD1
size: .
V: TRBV5-5
J: TRBJ1-1

DNA: TGTGCCAGCAGTGCCGGACAGGGGGGCGGGGGGACCCAGTACTTC
CDR3: CASSAGQGGGGTQYF
D: TRBD1
size: .
V: TRBV12-3/TRBV12-4
J: TRBJ2-5

DNA: TGTGCCAGTAGTATAATGCAGGGGGCATATGAGCAGTTCTTC
CDR3: CASSIMQGAYEQFF
D: TRBD1
size: few
V: TRBV19
J: TRBJ2-1

DNA: TGTGCCAGCAGCCGGCGATACAATGAGCAGTTCTTC
CDR3: CASSRRYNEQFF
D: .
size: many
V: TRBV7-9
J: TRBJ2-1

DNA: TGCAGTGTTTCGGACTCTAATGAAAAACTGTTTTTT
CDR3: CSVSDSNEKLFF
D: .
size: .
V: TRBV20-1
J: TRBJ1-4

DNA: TGTGCCAGCAGCTTAGCGGGGGTATTAGAGGGAGGGCCACAAGATACGCAGTATTTT
CDR3: CASSLAGVLEGGPQDTQYF
D: TRBD2
size: .
V: TRBV7-2
J: TRBJ2-3

DNA: TGCGCCAGCAGTCGCCCCCCTAGCCGAGATACGCAGTATTTT
CDR3: CASSRPPSRDTQYF
D: .
size: .
V: TRBV5-1
J: TRBJ2-3

DNA: TGTGCCAGCTCCAACAGCCAACCGCCGTTCTTC
CDR3: CASSNSQPPFF
D: .
size: .
V: TRBV7-9
J: TRBJ2-1

DNA: TGTGCCAGCAGCCAGTCGGAGGGGGCTTCACCCCTCCACTTT
CDR3: CASSQSEGASPLHF
D: TRBD1
size: few
V: TRBV3-1
J: TRBJ1-6

DNA: TGTGCCTTAAGGGCAGGAAAAGGCTACACCTTC
CDR3: CALRAGKGYTF
D: .
size: few
V: TRBV7-9
J: TRBJ1-2

DNA: TGTGCCAGCAGTTTGGGCTCGTGGGACAGCAATCAGCCCCAGCATTTT
CDR3: CASSLGSWDSNQPQHF
D: .
size: many
V: TRBV12-3/TRBV12-4
J: TRBJ1-5

DNA: TGCGCCAGCAGCCCGCGGGGGGGCGTAGTCACCGGGGAGCTGTTTTTT
CDR3: CASSPRGGVVTGELFF
D: TRBD2
size: few
V: TRBV5-1
J: TRBJ2-2

DNA: TGTGCCAGCAGTGCATACATTACTGGAAACACCATATATTTT
CDR3: CASSAYITGNTIYF
D: .
size: few
V: TRBV7-9
J: TRBJ1-3

DNA: TGTGCCAGCAGCTTGGAGGGGGAGGTAGCTGAAGCTTTCTTT
CDR3: CASSLEGEVAEAFF
D: .
size: .
V: TRBV5-6
J: TRBJ1-1

DNA: TGCGCCAGCAGCTTTCTAAGTACTAATGAAAAACTGTTTTTT
CDR3: CASSFLSTNEKLFF
D: .
size: few
V: TRBV5-1
J: TRBJ1-4

DNA: TGTGCCTGGAGTCGGGGGGCTGAGGGCTACACCTTC
CDR3: CAWSRGAEGYTF
D: .
size: few
V: TRBV30
J: TRBJ1-2

DNA: TGTGCCAGCAGCTCCCCCCTTTCGCTTAACAGGGGGTCGAAGGAAAAACTGTTTTTT
CDR3: CASSSPLSLNRGSKEKLFF
D: TRBD1
size: .
V: TRBV11-2
J: TRBJ1-4

DNA: TGCAGTGCTGCACCAGGAGGGCAGGATCAGCCCCAGCATTTT
CDR3: CSAAPGGQDQPQHF
D: .
size: .
V: TRBV20-1
J: TRBJ1-5

DNA: TGTGCCAGCAGCCCTAGCGTCAAAAACATTCAGTACTTC
CDR3: CASSPSVKNIQYF
D: .
size: .
V: TRBV7-2
J: TRBJ2-4

DNA: TGTGCCAGCAGTTACTCGATTGGGGTTGGCGGGGAGCTGTTTTTT
CDR3: CASSYSIGVGGELFF
D: .
size: .
V: TRBV6-5
J: TRBJ2-2

DNA: TGCAGCGTCGCTGGGGGGGCCACAGATACGCAGTATTTT
CDR3: CSVAGGATDTQYF
D: .
size: few
V: TRBV29-1
J: TRBJ2-3

DNA: TGTGCCATTCGGACGGGGCAGAGGAACACCGGGGAGCTGTTTTTT
CDR3: CAIRTGQRNTGELFF
D: .
size: few
V: TRBV6-2/TRBV6-3
J: TRBJ2-2

DNA: TGTGCCAGCAGTCATCGGACTAGCGGGGAACAAGAGACCCAGTACTTC
CDR3: CASSHRTSGEQETQYF
D: TRBD2
size: few
V: TRBV7-8
J: TRBJ2-5

DNA: TGTGCCAGCAGAGACCATTTAGCGATCGGGGAGCTGTTTTTT
CDR3: CASRDHLAIGELFF
D: .
size: .
V: TRBV3-1
J: TRBJ2-2

DNA: TGTGCCTCCCGAGCCGGCGGGTATGGCTACACCTTC
CDR3: CASRAGGYGYTF
D: .
size: few
V: TRBV19
J: TRBJ1-2